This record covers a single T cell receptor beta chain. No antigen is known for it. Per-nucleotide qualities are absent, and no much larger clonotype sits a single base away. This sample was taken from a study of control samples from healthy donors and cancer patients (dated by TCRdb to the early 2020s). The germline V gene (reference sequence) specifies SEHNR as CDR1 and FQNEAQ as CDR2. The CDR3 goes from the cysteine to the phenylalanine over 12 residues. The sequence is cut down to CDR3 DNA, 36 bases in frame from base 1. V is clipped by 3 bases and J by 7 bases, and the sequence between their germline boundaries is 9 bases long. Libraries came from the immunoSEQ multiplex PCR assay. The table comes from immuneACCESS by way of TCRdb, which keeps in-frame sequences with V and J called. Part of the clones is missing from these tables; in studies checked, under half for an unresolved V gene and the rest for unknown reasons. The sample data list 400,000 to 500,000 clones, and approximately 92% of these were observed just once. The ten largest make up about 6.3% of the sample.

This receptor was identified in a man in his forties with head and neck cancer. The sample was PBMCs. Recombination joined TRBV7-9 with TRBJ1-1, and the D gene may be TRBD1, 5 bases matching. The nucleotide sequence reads TGTGCCAGCAGCTTCGATGACAGTGAAGCTTTCTTT. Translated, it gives CASSFDDSEAFF.